The rows below give T cell receptor beta chains drawn from one sample of a study of identical twins. TCRdb used MiXCR to reprocess the 5' RACE reads, holding one entry per CDR3 protein. Among 700,000 to 950,000 distinct CDR3 sequences, roughly an eighth were seen once, and the ten largest hold 1.5% to 2%. The same sample was also used in a study of yellow fever vaccine responses in identical twins.

The sequenced sample consisted of PBMCs. The receptor source for this set is a woman younger than 30 in good health. Both conserved end residues are part of each CDR3. Fields, in order: J gene, clone size, D gene, V gene, CDR3 DNA, CDR3 protein. D genes are given only for firm matches. Size tells how often a clone was seen (once, few, many) or the class of an expanded clone, and some rows leave it out.

J: TRBJ2-3
size: few
D: TRBD2
V: TRBV25-1
DNA: TGTGCCAGCAGTGGCCCTCAGCGGGACTTAAATGGGGATACGCAGTATTTT
CDR3: CASSGPQRDLNGDTQYF

J: TRBJ1-3
size: .
D: .
V: TRBV6-1
DNA: TGTGCCAGCAGCCCCTCTCCACTGATCTCTGGAAACACCATATATTTT
CDR3: CASSPSPLISGNTIYF

J: TRBJ2-5
size: few
D: TRBD2
V: TRBV24-1
DNA: TGTGCCACCAGTGATCTCTCTTCAAGCGGGAGCATAGAGACCCAGTACTTC
CDR3: CATSDLSSSGSIETQYF

J: TRBJ2-2
size: few
D: TRBD2
V: TRBV7-9
DNA: TGTGCCAGCAGCTCCAAGCGGGGGACTCCGGAAACCGGGGAGCTGTTTTTT
CDR3: CASSSKRGTPETGELFF

J: TRBJ2-1
size: few
D: .
V: TRBV20-1
DNA: TGCAGTGCTAGAGATGGGACGGACTCCTACAATGAGCAGTTCTTC
CDR3: CSARDGTDSYNEQFF

J: TRBJ2-2
size: .
D: TRBD2
V: TRBV10-3
DNA: TGTGCCATCAGTGAACCGGGGGGAGGACACCCGAACACCGGGGAGCTGTTTTTT
CDR3: CAISEPGGGHPNTGELFF

J: TRBJ2-1
size: few
D: TRBD1
V: TRBV6-2/TRBV6-3
DNA: TGTGCCAGCAGTACGGGACAGGGGCACTACAATGAGCAGTTCTTC
CDR3: CASSTGQGHYNEQFF

J: TRBJ2-1
size: .
D: TRBD2
V: TRBV12-3/TRBV12-4
DNA: TGTGCCAGCGGGGTGGGGCTAGCGGGAGAACCCCCCTACAATGAGCAGTTCTTC
CDR3: CASGVGLAGEPPYNEQFF

J: TRBJ2-1
size: .
D: .
V: TRBV28
DNA: TGTGCCAGCAGTTTAGGGCAGGGGAGGGACAATGAGCAGTTCTTC
CDR3: CASSLGQGRDNEQFF

J: TRBJ2-7
size: .
D: TRBD2
V: TRBV29-1
DNA: TGCAGCGTTGAAGAGAGCGGGAGACCCTACGAGCAGTACTTC
CDR3: CSVEESGRPYEQYF

J: TRBJ1-1
size: many
D: .
V: TRBV20-1
DNA: TGCAGTGCTCCCAGGGATTTGAACACTGAAGCTTTCTTT
CDR3: CSAPRDLNTEAFF

J: TRBJ1-2
size: .
D: TRBD1
V: TRBV2
DNA: TGTGCCAGCAGTGAAATCGGACAGGGGATGGATGGCTACACCTTC
CDR3: CASSEIGQGMDGYTF

J: TRBJ1-1
size: many
D: .
V: TRBV7-8
DNA: TGTGCCAGCAGCTTAGAGGTGGGGACAGAAGCTTTCTTT
CDR3: CASSLEVGTEAFF

J: TRBJ2-5
size: few
D: TRBD2
V: TRBV10-3
DNA: TGTGCCATCAGCGAGGCCCTAGCGGTACAAGAGACCCAGTACTTC
CDR3: CAISEALAVQETQYF

J: TRBJ2-1
size: many
D: .
V: TRBV12-3/TRBV12-4
DNA: TGTGCCAGCAGCCTCCAGGGGACCCACGGTGAGCAGTTCTTC
CDR3: CASSLQGTHGEQFF

J: TRBJ2-5
size: few
D: .
V: TRBV7-8
DNA: TGTGCCAGCAGCTTACCCCGACTAGAGGGGACTCGTTGGCAAGAGACCCAGTACTTC
CDR3: CASSLPRLEGTRWQETQYF

J: TRBJ2-7
size: many
D: TRBD1
V: TRBV12-3/TRBV12-4
DNA: TGTGCCAGCAGTTTAGTGGGACAGGGCTACGAGCAGTACTTC
CDR3: CASSLVGQGYEQYF

J: TRBJ1-5
size: .
D: .
V: TRBV3-1
DNA: TGTGCCAGCAGCCAAGATATAACAGGATTATATAGCAATCAGCCCCAGCATTTT
CDR3: CASSQDITGLYSNQPQHF

J: TRBJ1-2
size: few
D: .
V: TRBV12-3/TRBV12-4
DNA: TGTGCCAGCAGTTCTACCGTTGAGGGCGGCGGCTACACCTTC
CDR3: CASSSTVEGGGYTF

J: TRBJ2-5
size: .
D: .
V: TRBV12-3/TRBV12-4
DNA: TGTGCCAGCAGTTTAGTTTCCAGGGTTGAGACCCAGTACTTC
CDR3: CASSLVSRVETQYF

J: TRBJ1-4
size: .
D: TRBD1
V: TRBV12-3/TRBV12-4
DNA: TGTGCCAGCAGTTTTCCTGAGACAGGGGGGGAAAAACTGTTTTTT
CDR3: CASSFPETGGEKLFF

J: TRBJ2-1
size: few
D: TRBD1
V: TRBV14
DNA: TGTGCCAGCAGCCAAGATCGGATCAGGGGGCGATCCTACAATGAGCAGTTCTTC
CDR3: CASSQDRIRGRSYNEQFF

J: TRBJ1-1
size: many
D: .
V: TRBV14
DNA: TGTGCCAGCAGCCAAGACAGGAACACTGAAGCTTTCTTT
CDR3: CASSQDRNTEAFF

J: TRBJ1-5
size: many
D: .
V: TRBV12-3/TRBV12-4
DNA: TGTGCCAGCAGTACAGGGCCCAATCAGCCCCAGCATTTT
CDR3: CASSTGPNQPQHF

J: TRBJ2-1
size: many
D: .
V: TRBV7-8
DNA: TGTGCCAGCTCCCAACAGTCATACAATGAGCAGTTCTTC
CDR3: CASSQQSYNEQFF

J: TRBJ2-1
size: few
D: .
V: TRBV29-1
DNA: TGCAGCGTTGAAGAAGGTTGGAGGGGCTATGAGCAGTTCTTC
CDR3: CSVEEGWRGYEQFF

J: TRBJ2-2
size: .
D: TRBD2
V: TRBV19
DNA: TGTGCCAGTAGTCCCGCGGGGGCCGGGGAGCTGTTTTTT
CDR3: CASSPAGAGELFF

J: TRBJ2-3
size: many
D: .
V: TRBV15
DNA: TGTGCCACCAGCAGAGGCCCAGGGATCGGAGATACGCAGTATTTT
CDR3: CATSRGPGIGDTQYF

J: TRBJ2-7
size: few
D: TRBD1
V: TRBV11-2
DNA: TGTGCCAGCAGCACGTACAGGGGGCCATACTCCTACGAGCAGTACTTC
CDR3: CASSTYRGPYSYEQYF

J: TRBJ1-1
size: .
D: .
V: TRBV18
DNA: TGTGCCAGCTCACTTGGGGGTAACGTGGGCACTGAAGCTTTCTTT
CDR3: CASSLGGNVGTEAFF

J: TRBJ2-3
size: many
D: TRBD2
V: TRBV3-1
DNA: TGTGCCAGCAGCCCGACGACTAGCGGGAGGTTAGATACGCAGTATTTT
CDR3: CASSPTTSGRLDTQYF

J: TRBJ2-1
size: many
D: .
V: TRBV2
DNA: TGTGCCAGCAGTGGCAGGAAGAATGAGCAGTTCTTC
CDR3: CASSGRKNEQFF

J: TRBJ2-5
size: .
D: TRBD2
V: TRBV24-1
DNA: TGTGCCACCAGTGATTTGGTCGGTAGCGGGGAGACCCAGTACTTC
CDR3: CATSDLVGSGETQYF

J: TRBJ2-1
size: few
D: TRBD2
V: TRBV5-1
DNA: TGCGCCAGCAGCTTGGGGCCTCCTCTAGCGGGAGCTTACAATGAGCAGTTCTTC
CDR3: CASSLGPPLAGAYNEQFF

J: TRBJ1-6
size: few
D: .
V: TRBV5-5
DNA: TGTGCCAGCAGCTTTCGGACGGAAAATTCACCCCTCCACTTT
CDR3: CASSFRTENSPLHF

J: TRBJ2-3
size: many
D: TRBD1
V: TRBV27
DNA: TGTGCCAGCAGTTTGGGGACAGGGTCATCAGATACGCAGTATTTT
CDR3: CASSLGTGSSDTQYF

J: TRBJ2-2
size: .
D: TRBD2
V: TRBV11-2
DNA: TGTGCCAGCAGCCGACCGGGACTAGCGGGACCTAACACCGGGGAGCTGTTTTTT
CDR3: CASSRPGLAGPNTGELFF

J: TRBJ2-1
size: many
D: .
V: TRBV6-1
DNA: TGTGCCAGCACCACCGACAGGACTCCGGACGGGGTCTCCTACAATGAGCAGTTCTTC
CDR3: CASTTDRTPDGVSYNEQFF

J: TRBJ1-6
size: many
D: .
V: TRBV10-3
DNA: TGTGCCATCAACCACCGGAAGGAGCGTTCACCCCTCCACTTT
CDR3: CAINHRKERSPLHF

J: TRBJ1-5
size: few
D: TRBD1
V: TRBV28
DNA: TGTGCCAGCAGTTTTGTACAGGGGTCAAATCAGCCCCAGCATTTT
CDR3: CASSFVQGSNQPQHF

J: TRBJ2-3
size: .
D: TRBD2
V: TRBV15
DNA: TGTGCCACGGGGGGGACCCGCACAGATACGCAGTATTTT
CDR3: CATGGTRTDTQYF

J: TRBJ2-1
size: many
D: .
V: TRBV12-3/TRBV12-4
DNA: TGTGCCAGCAGTTTAGGTACCAACAATGAGCAGTTCTTC
CDR3: CASSLGTNNEQFF

J: TRBJ2-3
size: few
D: TRBD2
V: TRBV28
DNA: TGTGCCAGCAGTCCCGACCCGCTACGACTAGCGGGAGTTAGCGATACGCAGTATTTT
CDR3: CASSPDPLRLAGVSDTQYF

J: TRBJ2-2
size: .
D: .
V: TRBV11-2
DNA: TGTGCCAGCAGCCAACCTTTCATGAAACCCCCGGACACCGGGGAGCTGTTTTTT
CDR3: CASSQPFMKPPDTGELFF

J: TRBJ1-2
size: few
D: TRBD1
V: TRBV4-1
DNA: TGCGCCAGCAGCCAAATCGCGACAGGGGGGATTGGCTACACCTTC
CDR3: CASSQIATGGIGYTF

J: TRBJ2-5
size: few
D: TRBD1
V: TRBV29-1
DNA: TGCAGCGTTGAAAAGGGACAGGGGATTCCGAACCAAGAGACCCAGTACTTC
CDR3: CSVEKGQGIPNQETQYF

J: TRBJ2-3
size: .
D: .
V: TRBV28
DNA: TGTGCCAGCAGGAGCGACAGACTCACAGATACGCAGTATTTT
CDR3: CASRSDRLTDTQYF

J: TRBJ2-1
size: .
D: .
V: TRBV2
DNA: TGTGCCAGCGACTCGTTCCACAATGAGCAGTTCTTC
CDR3: CASDSFHNEQFF

J: TRBJ2-1
size: .
D: .
V: TRBV25-1
DNA: TGTGCCAGCAGTGAACCGGGTCAGGATTTAGGCAATGAGCAGTTCTTC
CDR3: CASSEPGQDLGNEQFF

J: TRBJ2-1
size: .
D: TRBD1
V: TRBV5-6
DNA: TGTGCCAGCAGCTACGGGACAGGGTTTAATGAGCAGTTCTTC
CDR3: CASSYGTGFNEQFF

J: TRBJ1-5
size: many
D: .
V: TRBV28
DNA: TGTGCCAGCAGTTTACCCGGAGGCGGTCAGCCCCAGCATTTT
CDR3: CASSLPGGGQPQHF

J: TRBJ1-6
size: .
D: .
V: TRBV20-1
DNA: TGCAGTGCTAGAGATCGCTTTTTTGGGGGGCTTAATTCACCCCTCCACTTT
CDR3: CSARDRFFGGLNSPLHF

J: TRBJ2-2
size: many
D: TRBD2
V: TRBV4-1
DNA: TGCGCCAGCAGCCAAGAGCCTAGCGGGGGACACACCGGGGAGCTGTTTTTT
CDR3: CASSQEPSGGHTGELFF

J: TRBJ2-7
size: .
D: TRBD2
V: TRBV3-1
DNA: TGTGCCAGCAGCGATAGCGGGCCAACCTACGAGCAGTACTTC
CDR3: CASSDSGPTYEQYF

J: TRBJ2-3
size: .
D: TRBD2
V: TRBV3-1
DNA: TGTGCCAGCAGCTGGACTAGCTCCCAGCGTCCAGATACGCAGTATTTT
CDR3: CASSWTSSQRPDTQYF